This T cell receptor (beta chain) emerged from a study of molecular identifiers for immune sequencing clone quantification. Using its own MiXCR run on the PCR reads, TCRdb lists one record per CDR3 protein. The sample comprises about 510,000 distinct CDR3 sequences, about 26% of which are singletons, and 0.7% to 0.9% rests with the top ten. The ends were cut back, 2 bases at V and 3 bases at J, with 14 bases in the middle. CDR1 and CDR2 from the germline V gene are DFQATT and SNEGSKA (reference sequence). This CDR3 is 14 amino acids long. Input for naive CD8 libraries was 20,000 to 1,000,000 sorted cells; the RNA fraction used was 10%, 30% or 50%.

V usage is TRBV20-1 and J usage is TRBJ2-7, with D perhaps TRBD2 (5 bases). This clonotype was obtained from a human donor in good health. Some libraries in this study had Jurkat cell RNA spiked in. The sample was naive CD8+ T cells from blood, with Jurkat cell RNA spiked in. Subset: FACS-sorted CD8+CD4-CCR7+CD45RA+ naive T cells. For the CDR3, the DNA is TGCAGTGCTAGATGGAGGAACAGTTTCTACGAGCAGTACTTC. It codes for CSARWRNSFYEQYF.